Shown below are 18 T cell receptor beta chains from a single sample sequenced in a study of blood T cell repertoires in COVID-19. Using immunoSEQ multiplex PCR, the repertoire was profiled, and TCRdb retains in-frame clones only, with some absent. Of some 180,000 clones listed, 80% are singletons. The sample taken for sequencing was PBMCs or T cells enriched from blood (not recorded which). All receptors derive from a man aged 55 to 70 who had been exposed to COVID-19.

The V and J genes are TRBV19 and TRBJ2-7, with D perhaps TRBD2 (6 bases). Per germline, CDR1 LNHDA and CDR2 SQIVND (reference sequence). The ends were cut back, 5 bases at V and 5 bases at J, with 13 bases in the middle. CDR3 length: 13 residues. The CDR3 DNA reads TGTGCCAGTAGTCCCCCCGAGCGGGACGAGCAGTACTTC. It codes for CASSPPERDEQYF.

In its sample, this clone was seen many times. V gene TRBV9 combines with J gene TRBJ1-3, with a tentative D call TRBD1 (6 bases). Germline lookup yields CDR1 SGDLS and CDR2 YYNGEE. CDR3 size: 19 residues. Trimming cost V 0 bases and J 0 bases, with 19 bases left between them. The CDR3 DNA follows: TGTGCCAGCAGCGTAGACGTCGCGGACAGCCACCTCTCTGGAAACACCATATATTTT. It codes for CASSVDVADSHLSGNTIYF.

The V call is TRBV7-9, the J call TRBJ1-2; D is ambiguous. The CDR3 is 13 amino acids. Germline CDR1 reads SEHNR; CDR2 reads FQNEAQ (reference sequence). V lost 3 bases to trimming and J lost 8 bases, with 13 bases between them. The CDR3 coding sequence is TGTGCCAGCAGCTTCAACGTCGCGGGAGGCTACACCTTC. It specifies CASSFNVAGGYTF. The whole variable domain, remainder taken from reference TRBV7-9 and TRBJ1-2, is DTGVSQNPRHKITKRGQNVTFRCDPISEHNRLYWYRQTLGQGPEFLTYFQNEAQLEKSRLLSDRFSAERPKGSFSTLEIQRTEQGDSAMYLCASSFNVAGGYTFGSGTRLTVV.

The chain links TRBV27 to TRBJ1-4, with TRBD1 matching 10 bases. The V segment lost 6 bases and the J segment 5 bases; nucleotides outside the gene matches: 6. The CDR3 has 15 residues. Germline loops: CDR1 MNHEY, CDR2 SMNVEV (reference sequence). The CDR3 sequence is CASRRPGQGNEKLFF. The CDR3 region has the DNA TGTGCCAGCAGACGACCGGGACAGGGGAATGAAAAACTGTTTTTT.

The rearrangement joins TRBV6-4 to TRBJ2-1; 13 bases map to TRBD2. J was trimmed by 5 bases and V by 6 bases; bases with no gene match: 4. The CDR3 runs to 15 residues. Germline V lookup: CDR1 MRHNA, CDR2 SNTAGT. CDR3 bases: TGTGCCAGCAGCGAGGGACTAGCGGGAAACAATGAGCAGTTCTTC. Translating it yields CASSEGLAGNNEQFF.

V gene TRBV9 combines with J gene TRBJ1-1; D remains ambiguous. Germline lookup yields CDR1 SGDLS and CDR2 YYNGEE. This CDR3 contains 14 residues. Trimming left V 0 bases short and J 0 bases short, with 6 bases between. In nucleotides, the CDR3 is TGTGCCAGCAGCGTAGCAGACATGAACACTGAAGCTTTCTTT. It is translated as CASSVADMNTEAFF.

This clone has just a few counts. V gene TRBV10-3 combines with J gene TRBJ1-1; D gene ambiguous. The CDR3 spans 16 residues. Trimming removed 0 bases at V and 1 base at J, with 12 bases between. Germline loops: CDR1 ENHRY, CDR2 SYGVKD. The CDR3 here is CAISESELLGNTEAFF. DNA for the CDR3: TGTGCCATCAGTGAGTCGGAACTCCTAGGGAACACTGAAGCTTTCTTT.

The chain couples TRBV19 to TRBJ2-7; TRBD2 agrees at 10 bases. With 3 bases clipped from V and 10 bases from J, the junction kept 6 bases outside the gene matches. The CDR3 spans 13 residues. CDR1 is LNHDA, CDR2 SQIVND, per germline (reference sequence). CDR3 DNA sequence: TGTGCCAGTAGTATGAAGCGGGAGGGGTATCAGTACTTC. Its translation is CASSMKREGYQYF.

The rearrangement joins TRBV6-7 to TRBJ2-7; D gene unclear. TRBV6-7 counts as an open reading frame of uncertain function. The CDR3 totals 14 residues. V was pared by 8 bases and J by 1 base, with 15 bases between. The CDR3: CASSIGGLSYEQYF. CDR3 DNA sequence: TGTGCCAGCTCGATTGGCGGCCTGTCCTACGAGCAGTACTTC.

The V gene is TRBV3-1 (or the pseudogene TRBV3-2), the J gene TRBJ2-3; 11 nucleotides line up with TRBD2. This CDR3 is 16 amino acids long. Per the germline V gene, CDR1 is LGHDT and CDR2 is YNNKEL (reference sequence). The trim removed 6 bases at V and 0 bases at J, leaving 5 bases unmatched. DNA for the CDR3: TGTGCCAGCAGACGCCTAGCGGGGGGTAGCACAGATACGCAGTATTTT. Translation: CASRRLAGGSTDTQYF.

The CDR3 region has the DNA TGTGCCATCAGTGACCCCCACAGGGGGAAGAACACTGAAGCTTTCTTT. It translates to CAISDPHRGKNTEAFF. The chain uses TRBV10-3 and TRBJ1-1, with 8 positions matching TRBD1. V gave up 3 bases and J gave up 1 base; unmatched junction bases: 7. The germline V gene has CDR1 ENHRY and CDR2 SYGVKD. The CDR3 contains 16 residues.

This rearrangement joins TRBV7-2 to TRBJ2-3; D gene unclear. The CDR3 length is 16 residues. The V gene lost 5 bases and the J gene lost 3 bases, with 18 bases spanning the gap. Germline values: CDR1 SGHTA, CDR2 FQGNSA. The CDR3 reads CASSQTPGSSTDTQYF. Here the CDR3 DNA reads TGTGCCAGCAGCCAGACGCCAGGTTCGAGTACAGATACGCAGTATTTT.

The CDR3 sequence: CATSRDGAAGSYGYTF. The CDR3 DNA follows: TGTGCCACCAGCAGAGATGGGGCGGCCGGTAGCTATGGCTACACCTTC. The chain combines TRBV15 with TRBJ1-2, with D perhaps matching TRBD1 (5 bases). Trimming took 0 bases from V and 4 from J, leaving 15 bases between them. This CDR3 is built from 16 residues. Germline lookup yields CDR1 LNHNV and CDR2 YYDKDF (reference sequence).

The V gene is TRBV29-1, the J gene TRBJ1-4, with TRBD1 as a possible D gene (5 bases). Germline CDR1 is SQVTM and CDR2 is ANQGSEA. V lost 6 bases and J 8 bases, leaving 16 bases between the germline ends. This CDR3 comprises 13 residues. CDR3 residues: CSVPGQIREKLFF. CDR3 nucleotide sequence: TGCAGCGTGCCAGGGCAGATAAGGGAAAAACTGTTTTTT.

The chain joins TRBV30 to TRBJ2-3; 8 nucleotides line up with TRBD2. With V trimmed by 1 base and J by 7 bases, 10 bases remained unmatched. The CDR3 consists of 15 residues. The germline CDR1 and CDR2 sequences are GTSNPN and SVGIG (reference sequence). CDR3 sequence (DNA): TGTGCCTGGAGTGGGACTAGCAGTGGCAGGAATACGCAGTATTTT. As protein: CAWSGTSSGRNTQYF.

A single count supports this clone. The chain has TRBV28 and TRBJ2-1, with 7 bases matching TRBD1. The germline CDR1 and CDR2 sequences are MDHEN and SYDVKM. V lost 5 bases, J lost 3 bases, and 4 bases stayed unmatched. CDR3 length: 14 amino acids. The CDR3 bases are TGTGCCAGCAGTCCCGGACAGGTCTACAATGAGCAGTTCTTC. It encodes CASSPGQVYNEQFF.

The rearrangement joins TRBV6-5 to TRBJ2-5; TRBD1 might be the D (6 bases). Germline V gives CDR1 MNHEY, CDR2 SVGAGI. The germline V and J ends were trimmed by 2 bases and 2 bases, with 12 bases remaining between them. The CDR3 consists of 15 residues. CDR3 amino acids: CASSYGGRGQETQYF. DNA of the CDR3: TGTGCCAGCAGTTACGGGGGCAGGGGACAAGAGACCCAGTACTTC.

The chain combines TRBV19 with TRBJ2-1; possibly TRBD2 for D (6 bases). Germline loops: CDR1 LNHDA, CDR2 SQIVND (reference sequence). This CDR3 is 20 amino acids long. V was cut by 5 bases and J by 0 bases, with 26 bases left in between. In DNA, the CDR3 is TGTGCCAGTAGTCGTCGGGGAGCGGGTGCGTATTCGAGCTCCTACAATGAGCAGTTCTTC. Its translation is CASSRRGAGAYSSSYNEQFF.